This is a list of T cell receptor beta chains from one sample in a study of follicular helper T cells after annual influenza vaccination. The protocol was immunoSEQ multiplex PCR, while the TCRdb copy is restricted to in-frame clones and leaves out a portion. Of over 25,000 clones listed, about 82% are singletons. Specimen: CXCR5+ CD38- circulating T follicular helper cells from blood, collected on the day of influenza vaccination. These receptor sequences come from an adult who received the influenza vaccine. Both conserved end residues are part of each CDR3. D genes are given only for firm matches. A row's size may be missing; if present it is once, few, many or a size class.

clone size	V gene	D gene	J gene	CDR3 protein	CDR3 DNA
.	TRBV5-1	TRBD1	TRBJ2-7	CASSLSGGLPGEQYF	TGCGCCAGCAGCTTGTCAGGGGGCCTCCCTGGCGAGCAGTACTTC
once	TRBV5-1	.	TRBJ2-3	CASNFQGDTQYF	TGCGCCAGCAATTTCCAGGGGGATACGCAGTATTTT
.	TRBV25-1	TRBD2	TRBJ2-3	CASSDLADRTDTQYF	TGTGCCAGCAGTGACCTAGCGGATCGCACAGATACGCAGTATTTT
.	TRBV4-2	.	TRBJ1-1	CASSQEVGGVTEAFF	TGTGCCAGCAGCCAAGAAGTGGGGGGGGTAACTGAAGCTTTCTTT
.	TRBV6-1	TRBD1	TRBJ1-6	CASRGRDRNNSPLHF	TGTGCCAGCAGAGGCCGGGACAGAAATAATTCACCCCTCCACTTT
once	TRBV30	TRBD2	TRBJ2-3	CAWRIAGGGRTQYF	TGTGCCTGGAGGATAGCGGGAGGGGGCCGTACGCAGTATTTT
.	TRBV2	.	TRBJ1-6	CASRPDIFGSPLHF	TGTGCCAGCAGACCCGACATCTTCGGTTCACCCCTCCACTTT
.	TRBV7-2	TRBD2	TRBJ2-7	CASSLVSGSGSRYEQYF	TGTGCCAGCAGCTTAGTCTCTGGAAGCGGGAGTAGGTACGAGCAGTACTTC
once	TRBV5-1	TRBD1	TRBJ2-1	CASSTGQGRNEQFF	TGCGCCAGCAGCACTGGACAGGGGCGGAATGAGCAGTTCTTC
few	TRBV21-1	.	TRBJ2-7	CASSKKLVGAITGARYEQYF	TGTGCCAGCAGCAAAAAGCTTGTAGGGGCGATTACGGGAGCGAGGTACGAGCAGTACTTC
.	TRBV7-9	.	TRBJ1-3	CASSPGESTIYF	TGTGCCAGCAGCCCAGGGGAATCCACCATATATTTT
.	TRBV2	TRBD1	TRBJ1-5	CASSYGTGIQPQHF	TGTGCCAGCAGTTACGGGACAGGGATTCAGCCCCAGCATTTT
.	TRBV5-6	TRBD1	TRBJ2-3	CASSPSRGHTQYF	TGTGCCAGCAGCCCCTCCAGGGGGCATACGCAGTATTTT
.	TRBV5-1	TRBD2	TRBJ2-1	CASSSGLAGVHEQFF	TGCGCCAGCAGCTCCGGACTAGCGGGAGTTCATGAGCAGTTCTTC
.	TRBV9	.	TRBJ2-5	CASSVNRAGRTQYF	TGTGCCAGCAGCGTAAACAGGGCGGGTAGGACCCAGTACTTC
.	TRBV19	.	TRBJ1-4	CASASGGAGLNEKLFF	TGTGCCAGTGCCTCCGGTGGGGCAGGGCTTAATGAAAAACTGTTTTTT
few	TRBV5-1	TRBD2	TRBJ2-7	CASSLGSGMGNEQYF	TGCGCCAGCAGCTTGGGGAGCGGGATGGGGAACGAGCAGTACTTC